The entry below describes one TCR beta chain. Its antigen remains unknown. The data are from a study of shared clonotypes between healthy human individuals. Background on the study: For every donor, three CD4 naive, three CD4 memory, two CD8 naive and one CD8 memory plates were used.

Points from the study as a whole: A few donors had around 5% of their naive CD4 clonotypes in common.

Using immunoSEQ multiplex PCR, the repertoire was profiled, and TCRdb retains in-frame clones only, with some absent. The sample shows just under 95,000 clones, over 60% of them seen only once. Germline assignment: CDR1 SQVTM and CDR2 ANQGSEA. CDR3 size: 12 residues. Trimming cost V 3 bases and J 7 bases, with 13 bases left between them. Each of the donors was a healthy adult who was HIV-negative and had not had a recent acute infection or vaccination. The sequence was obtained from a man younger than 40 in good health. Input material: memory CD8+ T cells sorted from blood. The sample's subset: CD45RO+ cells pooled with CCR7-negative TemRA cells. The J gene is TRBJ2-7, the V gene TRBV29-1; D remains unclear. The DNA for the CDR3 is TGCAGCGTTGAGGCCGGGCCAAGTGAGCAGTACTTC. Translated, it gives CSVEAGPSEQYF.